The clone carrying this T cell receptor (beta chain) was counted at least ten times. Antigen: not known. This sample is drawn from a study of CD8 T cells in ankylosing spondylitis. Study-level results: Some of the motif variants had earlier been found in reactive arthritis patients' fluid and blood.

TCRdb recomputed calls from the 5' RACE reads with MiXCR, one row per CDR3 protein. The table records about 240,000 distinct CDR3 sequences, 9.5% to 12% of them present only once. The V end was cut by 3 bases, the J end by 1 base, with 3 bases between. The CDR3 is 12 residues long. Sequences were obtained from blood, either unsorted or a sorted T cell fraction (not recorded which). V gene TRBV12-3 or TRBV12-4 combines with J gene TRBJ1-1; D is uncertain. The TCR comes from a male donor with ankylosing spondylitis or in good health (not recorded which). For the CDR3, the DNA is TGTGCCAGCAGTTTTGCGAACACTGAAGCTTTCTTT. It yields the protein CASSFANTEAFF.